Given below is one T cell receptor (beta chain) in context. Germline CDR1 reads MNHEY; CDR2 reads SVGAGI. The CDR3 has 13 residues. Trimming left V 7 bases short and J 3 bases short, with 7 bases between. This sample was taken from a study of blood T cell repertoires in COVID-19. About the research overall: T cells, B-cell-depleted T cells, or PBMCs provided the cDNA or gDNA that served as material.

Sequencing used immunoSEQ multiplex PCR; TCRdb keeps in-frame clones, though not all of them. The table records fewer than 200,000 clones, over 85% of them present only once. V usage is TRBV6-5 and J usage is TRBJ1-6, with D perhaps matching TRBD1 (5 bases). Sequences were obtained from peripheral blood. The origin of this receptor is a woman aged 45-59 years with acute or convalescent COVID-19. The chain's CDR3 is CASIQGYNSPLHF. DNA of the CDR3: TGTGCCAGCATTCAGGGCTATAATTCACCCCTCCACTTT.